This entry lists 18 T cell receptor beta chains sequenced from one sample in a study of blood T cell repertoires in COVID-19. TCRdb keeps only in-frame clones here, not all; method: immunoSEQ multiplex PCR. This sample yields about 230,000 clones, of which roughly 84% are seen a single time; less than 8% belongs to the top ten. Material for sequencing was peripheral blood. Receptors were obtained from a woman aged 45 to 65 with acute or convalescent COVID-19.

For this clone: Other DNA variants within this sample encode the same CDR3. This chain uses TRBV6-5 with TRBJ1-2; TRBD1 is a possible D gene (5 bases). Trimming left V 0 bases short and J 4 bases short, with 9 bases between. The CDR3 runs to 14 residues. The germline CDR1 and CDR2 sequences are MNHEY and SVGAGI. CDR3 nucleotide sequence: TGTGCCAGCAGTTACTCCGGGGGTGGCTATGGCTACACCTTC. It codes for CASSYSGGGYGYTF.

This chain uses TRBV5-1 with TRBJ2-5; 9 positions match TRBD2. Germline CDR1 reads SGHRS; CDR2 reads YFSETQ. The junction had 17 bases not matched to a gene; V was cut back by 6 bases and J by 2 bases. This CDR3 contains 18 residues. The CDR3 sequence is CASTRWGSGGETQETQYF. For the CDR3, the DNA is TGCGCCAGCACCCGATGGGGTAGCGGGGGAGAAACTCAAGAGACCCAGTACTTC.

CDR3 protein: CAWSLGRSSYNEQFF. CDR3 DNA sequence: TGTGCCTGGAGTCTCGGGAGGAGCTCCTACAATGAGCAGTTCTTC. V is TRBV30 and J is TRBJ2-1, with 7 bases that match TRBD2. The V and J ends lost 2 bases and 0 bases, in that order; junction bases with no gene match: 4. The CDR3 is 15 amino acids. Germline V lookup: CDR1 GTSNPN, CDR2 SVGIG (reference sequence).

The rearrangement uses TRBV9 and TRBJ1-6; the match to TRBD1 covers 7 bases. This CDR3 is built from 14 residues. V was pared by 3 bases and J by 8 bases, with 5 bases of the junction left unmatched. Germline CDR1 SGDLS, CDR2 YYNGEE. The CDR3 loop is CASSATGSYSPLHF. The CDR3 DNA reads as TGTGCCAGCAGCGCGACAGGGTCCTATTCACCCCTCCACTTT.

The rearrangement links TRBV20-1 to TRBJ1-2, with a possible D match to TRBD1 (5 bases). CDR1 is DFQATT, CDR2 SNEGSKA, per germline (reference sequence). CDR3 size: 11 residues. CDR3 amino acids: CSAGGGVGYTF. In DNA form, the CDR3 reads TGCAGCGCTGGTGGGGGGGTAGGCTACACCTTC.

The chain is built from TRBV6-2 or TRBV6-3 and TRBJ2-1, with D unclear. This CDR3 comprises 16 residues. The V gene lost 0 bases and the J gene lost 1 base, with 10 bases spanning the gap. From germline, CDR1 is MNHEY and CDR2 SVGEGT. The CDR3 nucleotides are TGTGCCAGCAGTTACTCGAGGCTACCTTCCTACAATGAGCAGTTCTTC. It codes for CASSYSRLPSYNEQFF.

The chain recombines TRBV28 with TRBJ1-1; no definite D call. Between the trimmed V and J ends, which lost 3 bases and 1 base, there was a span of 9 bases. Germline V gene data show CDR1 as MDHEN and CDR2 as SYDVKM. This CDR3 has 14 residues. CDR3 residues: CASSLSTPNTEAFF. In nucleotides, the CDR3 is TGTGCCAGCAGTTTGTCGACACCGAACACTGAAGCTTTCTTT.

This clone has ten or more counts. V and J are TRBV5-8 and TRBJ2-7; 8 bases are a match to TRBD1. CDR3 length: 14 residues. Looked up from germline, CDR1 is SGHTS and CDR2 is YDEGEE. J lost 2 bases, V lost 6 bases, and 7 bases had no gene match. CDR3 DNA: TGTGCCAGCAATGTTGGACAGGGCCCCTACGAGCAGTACTTC. It translates to CASNVGQGPYEQYF.

The genes are TRBV10-3 and TRBJ1-4; 8 nucleotides match TRBD1. Germline V gives CDR1 ENHRY, CDR2 SYGVKD. Trimming took 2 bases from V and 3 from J; bases not matched to a gene: 2. This CDR3 has 15 residues. Written as DNA, the CDR3 is TGTGCCATCAGTGAGACGACAGGGGCTAATGAAAAACTGTTTTTT. Translation: CAISETTGANEKLFF.

This chain connects TRBV5-6 to TRBJ2-5; weak D call: TRBD1 (5 bases). The CDR3 contains 12 residues. The V end was cut by 4 bases, the J end by 5 bases, with 9 bases between. Per germline, CDR1 SGHDT and CDR2 YYEEEE. The CDR3, as DNA: TGTGCCAGCAGCATTAAGGGGGAGACCCAGTACTTC. The encoded protein is CASSIKGETQYF.

V gene TRBV2 combines with J gene TRBJ1-2, with TRBD1 matching over 9 bases. The V gene's germline CDR1 is SNHLY and CDR2 FYNNEI. Losses at the gene ends were 6 bases for V and 8 bases for J; bases not matched to a gene: 10. This CDR3 contains 14 residues. CDR3 in DNA: TGTGCCAGCAGCATAGGACAGGGGTGGCAAGGCTACACCTTC. Amino acids: CASSIGQGWQGYTF.

The chain has TRBV12-3 or TRBV12-4 and TRBJ2-1, with D perhaps matching TRBD2 (5 bases). V was cut by 4 bases and J by 6 bases, with 10 bases left in between. This CDR3 is built from 13 residues. The CDR3 region is CASSSSTPNEQFF. The CDR3 nucleotides are TGTGCCAGCAGTTCTAGCACCCCCAATGAGCAGTTCTTC.

The rearrangement links TRBV11-2 to TRBJ2-3; no firm D call. V dropped 3 bases and J dropped 6 bases, with 4 bases sitting between them. CDR1 is SGHAT, CDR2 FQNNGV, per germline. CDR3 size: 11 residues. The CDR3 loop is CASSLRDTQYF. The CDR3, as DNA: TGTGCCAGCAGCTTGAGGGATACGCAGTATTTT.

V and J are TRBV10-1 and TRBJ2-1, with D possibly being TRBD2 (6 bases). The CDR3 runs 15 residues. Germline CDR1 is WNHNN and CDR2 is SYGVQD (reference sequence). V dropped 4 bases and J dropped 8 bases, with 18 bases sitting between them. CDR3 in DNA: TGCGCCAGCAGTGGCCCCGGGACTTCAAGCGATGAGCAGTTCTTC. Translation: CASSGPGTSSDEQFF.

The chain combines TRBV30 with TRBJ2-2, with 8 bases lining up with TRBD2. This CDR3 spans 17 amino acids. After removal of 7 bases from V and 2 bases from J, the junction contained 15 bases not matched to a gene. Germline V lookup: CDR1 GTSNPN, CDR2 SVGIG (reference sequence). This CDR3 is CASHIKSGGQNTGELFF. CDR3 sequence (DNA): TGTGCCTCTCATATTAAGAGCGGGGGACAAAACACCGGGGAGCTGTTTTTT.

This chain uses TRBV3-1 (or the pseudogene TRBV3-2) with TRBJ1-5; TRBD1 might be the D (5 bases). Germline V gene sequence: CDR1 LGHDT, CDR2 YNNKEL (reference sequence). This CDR3 has 14 residues. V was cut by 3 bases and J by 6 bases, with 12 bases left in between. CDR3 in DNA: TGTGCCAGCAGCCAGACCGCGGGGACTCAGCCCCAGCATTTT. This codes for CASSQTAGTQPQHF.

Points on this clone: At one of its ends the junction is not consistent with the germline gene, which may arise from a read error. The V gene is TRBV6-5, the J gene TRBJ2-7; 8 positions agree with TRBD1. Germline loops: CDR1 MNHEY, CDR2 SVGAGI. The CDR3 is made up of 14 amino acids. The CDR3 spells CASSHSGTGHEQYF. DNA of the CDR3: TGTGCCAGCAGTCACTCGGGGACAGGTCACGAGCAGTACTTC.

The J gene is TRBJ2-7, the V gene TRBV19, with 9 bases that match TRBD1. V shed 1 base and J 2 bases; nucleotides not matched to a gene: 6. The germline V gene has CDR1 LNHDA and CDR2 SQIVND (reference sequence). This CDR3 has 16 residues. The CDR3 protein is CASSIGGTGRTYEQYF. The CDR3 bases are TGTGCCAGTAGTATAGGTGGGACAGGGAGGACCTACGAGCAGTACTTC.